The text below deals with one TCR beta chain. This clonotype was seen at least ten times. Its antigen is unknown. Qualities for individual bases were not recorded, and no much larger clone is one base off. Library preparation employed 5' RACE. This sample was sequenced with a NextSeq 500. To allow correction of PCR and sequencing errors, the TCR library protocol tagged every TCR cDNA molecule with a unique molecular identifier. In the authors' own workflow: Decombinator tools were used for TCR identification, UMI-based error correction and CDR3 extraction. TCRs above a frequency of 2 per 1,000, corresponding to the top 1% of the tumor frequency distribution, were defined as expanded. Expanded tumor TCRs statistically deemed absent (corrected P<0.05) from at least one tumor region were classed as regional, and all other expanded tumor TCRs were classed as ubiquitous. Renyi diversity was calculated using the R vegan package after each repertoire was subsampled 100 times to 5,000 TCRs. CDR3 similarity networks were built from amino acid triplet string-kernel similarity, with CDR3s being connected when pairwise similarity was above 0.82. In-frame beta chains were kept once TCRdb had trimmed the public reads at Q25 with fastp and called clones with MiXCR. Rows matching on CDR3 protein sequence are summarized as one entry with the most common DNA and genes. These V and J calls rely on TCRdb rather than the paper's analysis. In all, the sample holds 25,000 to 30,000 distinct CDR3 sequences, and about 6.6% of those were seen once. The ten largest make up about 24% of the sample.

The data were taken from a study of spatial heterogeneity in lung cancer (dated by TCRdb to between 2018 and 2021). General notes on the study: Beta-chain transcripts were consistently detected in greater numbers than alpha-chain transcripts, which likely reflects a higher abundance of beta-chain transcripts. In tumor regions, TCR transcript counts showed a strong correlation with a T cell transcriptional module score from matched bulk RNA-seq. In the raw uncorrected reads, each unique combination of TCR and UMI appeared on average more than ten times. The study quantitatively compared TCR alpha and beta repertoires across multiple tumor regions, matched nontumor lung and blood in non-small cell lung cancer. Nonsynonymous mutation counts, determined by whole-exome sequencing of tumor tissue, were related to TCR repertoire features. At surgery, some 200 tumor regions, almost 65 matched nontumor lung samples and a few dozen PBMC samples were TCR-sequenced for both alpha and beta chains. Results and caveats for the whole study, not just this receptor: Confirming at a functional level the hypothesis that regional TCRs recognize regional mutations was considered to require additional single-cell paired TCR alpha and beta sequencing. The tumor nonsynonymous mutation count correlated with the number of expanded intratumoral alpha and beta TCRs. Counts of ubiquitous and regional expanded TCRs were found to correlate with counts of ubiquitous and regional nonsynonymous mutations, respectively. TCR-seq was estimated to cover only around 6.4% of tumor T cells for alpha chains and 13% to 15% for beta chains.

The time point label for this specimen denotes: sample taken at primary tumor resection. The donors were 65 to 90 patients from the lung TRACERx cohort who had early-stage, untreated non-small cell lung cancer. Whole RNA extracted from tumor and nontumor lung tissue, or from cryopreserved PBMC samples, was used for TCR sequencing without cell sorting. Only patients for whom sufficient RNA was available from at least two tumor regions were selected for TCR sequencing. Before being selected, tumor and adjacent nontumor lung specimens were reviewed by a lung pathologist. The sequenced sample was lung tumor tissue, obtained at surgery. The receptor's source is a male donor with early-stage non-small cell lung cancer.

The CDR3 region: CASSLAYRGADTQYF. The DNA sequence is TGTGCCAGCAGCTTAGCGTACCGGGGGGCAGATACGCAGTATTTT. This chain joins TRBV7-9 to TRBJ2-3, with 7 bases aligning to TRBD2. Counted from cysteine to phenylalanine, this CDR3 has 15 amino acids. Only the CDR3 DNA stays, 45 bases, in frame from base 1. Unmatched junction bases come to 4, with V trimmed by 0 bases and J by 4 bases. CDR1 and CDR2 were assigned from the germline V gene (reference sequence) as SEHNR and FQNEAQ.